The TCR beta chain described here comes from a study of T cells in women clearing cervical HPV infection. Sequenced by immunoSEQ multiplex PCR; TCRdb stores in-frame clones only, minus some. The sample table sets out about 30,000 clones. Material for sequencing was blood buffy coat. This TCR came from a woman between 18 and 70 years old with a cervical HPV16 infection that either progressed to CIN3+ or cleared (not recorded which).

The CDR3 bases that were read are TGTGCCAGCAGACGGTATAATTCACCA. This encodes CASRRYNSP. Given in full, the CDR3 is CASRRYNSPLFF. The chain carries TRBV2 and TRBJ1-4; D is unclear. The CDR3 is cut off 3 residues early in the read; its end comes from the germline J gene. The CDR3 consists of 12 residues. Looked up from germline, CDR1 is SNHLY and CDR2 is FYNNEI.